What follows are 9 T cell receptor beta chains derived from one specimen sequenced in a study of shared clonotypes between healthy human individuals (dated by TCRdb to 2018 to 2020). Library creation used the immunoSEQ multiplex PCR assay. The clones in this table, taken by TCRdb from immuneACCESS, are in-frame only. Not every clone is retained; where verified, under half of the shortfall comes from an unresolved V gene, and the cause of the rest is unknown. The sample table lists under 600,000 clones, roughly 85% of them with a count of one. Of the sample, about an eighth is held by the ten largest clones. Sequenced input: PBMCs. These receptors were obtained from a middle-aged woman in good health. Some clones in this sample may be carry-over from other donors' samples.

In regard to this clone: A far larger clone lies a single base away; this is likely a read error. The chain carries TRBV2 and TRBJ1-5, with a tentative D call TRBD1 (6 bases). The CDR3 has 13 amino acids. The germline V gene has CDR1 SNHLY and CDR2 FYNNEI. Trimming left V 6 bases short and J 1 base short, with 7 bases between. The CDR3 nucleotides read TGTGCCAGCAGCACAGGGAGCAATCAGCCCCAGCATTTT. Its protein is CASSTGSNQPQHF. Drawing the rest from reference TRBV2 and TRBJ1-5, the complete variable domain is EPEVTQTPSHQVTQMGQEVILRCVPISNHLYFYWYRQILGQKVEFLVSFYNNEISEKSEIFDDQFSVERPDGSNFTLKIRSTKLEDSAMYFCASSTGSNQPQHFGDGTRLSIL.

The rearrangement uses TRBV6-6 and TRBJ2-7; D could derive from TRBD1 or TRBD2 (5 bases each). Germline CDR1 is MNHNY and CDR2 is SVGAGI (reference sequence). This CDR3 is 14 amino acids long. With 5 bases removed from V and 2 bases from J, the gap between germline ends came to 13 bases. The CDR3 bases are TGTGCCAGCAGTACCGGGACCGCCACCTACGAGCAGTACTTC. It yields the protein CASSTGTATYEQYF.

Worth noting for this clone: Other nucleotide sequences in the sample specify the same CDR3. The gene calls are TRBV28 and TRBJ2-2; D not certain. V lost 3 bases and J 5 bases, leaving 4 bases between the germline ends. Germline CDR1 and CDR2: MDHEN and SYDVKM. This CDR3 region has 12 residues. CDR3 sequence (DNA): TGTGCCAGCAGTTTTGGGACCGGGGAGCTGTTTTTT. The encoded protein is CASSFGTGELFF.

Of note for this clone: This sample includes further DNA sequences coding for the same CDR3. The chain has TRBV4-2 and TRBJ2-2, with TRBD2 matching over 13 bases. CDR3 length equals 17 residues. In germline, CDR1 is LGHNA, CDR2 YNFKEQ. The junction had 3 bases not matched to a gene; V was cut back by 1 base and J by 4 bases. The CDR3 is CASSQGTSGSGTGELFF. The CDR3 DNA reads as TGTGCCAGCAGCCAAGGGACTAGCGGGAGTGGCACCGGGGAGCTGTTTTTT.

This chain links TRBV18 with TRBJ1-2; 9 bases line up with TRBD1. CDR3 length: 14 residues. Trimming removed 4 bases from V and 6 bases from J; junction bases left unmatched: 6. CDR1 is KGHSH and CDR2 is LQKENI in the germline V gene. The CDR3 nucleotides are TGTGCCAGCTCACAGGACAGGGGACCAAATGGCTACACCTTC. Its translation: CASSQDRGPNGYTF.

The chain combines TRBV21-1 with TRBJ2-1; the table's TRBD2 call for D was not verified on the DNA. TRBV21-1 is shown as a pseudogene. The CDR3 loop spans 21 amino acids. This CDR3 reads CASTTPGLAGGPSVSYNEQFF. Here the CDR3 DNA reads TGTGCCAGCACCACTCCTGGACTAGCGGGAGGGCCTAGTGTCTCCTACAATGAGCAGTTCTTC.

This sequence joins TRBV5-1 and TRBJ2-1; 10 positions agree with TRBD1. The CDR3 sequence is 18 residues long. The germline V gene encodes CDR1 SGHRS and CDR2 YFSETQ. Trimming removed 4 bases from V and 3 bases from J; junction bases left unmatched: 13. The CDR3 spells CASSTPRDRGGFYNEQFF. CDR3 DNA sequence: TGCGCCAGCAGCACTCCGCGGGACAGGGGAGGCTTCTACAATGAGCAGTTCTTC.

This clone came up a few times. The chain recombines TRBV19 with TRBJ1-5; D not resolved. The V end lost 4 bases, the J end lost 1 base, and 11 bases lay between the germline ends. Germline CDR1 LNHDA, CDR2 SQIVND (reference sequence). The CDR3 totals 15 residues. The CDR3 DNA reads TGTGCCAGTAGTACTGGGCCGGGGAGCAATCAGCCCCAGCATTTT. Its protein product is CASSTGPGSNQPQHF.

This clone was counted only a few times. The chain links TRBV27 to TRBJ2-2; 7 nucleotides align to TRBD2. The germline V gene encodes CDR1 MNHEY and CDR2 SMNVEV (reference sequence). CDR3 length equals 16 residues. V was clipped by 6 bases and J by 8 bases; unmatched bases: 15. CDR3 sequence (DNA): TGTGCCAGCAGCTTAAGGCGGACTAGTTCGAAAGGGGAGCTGTTTTTT. Residues: CASSLRRTSSKGELFF.